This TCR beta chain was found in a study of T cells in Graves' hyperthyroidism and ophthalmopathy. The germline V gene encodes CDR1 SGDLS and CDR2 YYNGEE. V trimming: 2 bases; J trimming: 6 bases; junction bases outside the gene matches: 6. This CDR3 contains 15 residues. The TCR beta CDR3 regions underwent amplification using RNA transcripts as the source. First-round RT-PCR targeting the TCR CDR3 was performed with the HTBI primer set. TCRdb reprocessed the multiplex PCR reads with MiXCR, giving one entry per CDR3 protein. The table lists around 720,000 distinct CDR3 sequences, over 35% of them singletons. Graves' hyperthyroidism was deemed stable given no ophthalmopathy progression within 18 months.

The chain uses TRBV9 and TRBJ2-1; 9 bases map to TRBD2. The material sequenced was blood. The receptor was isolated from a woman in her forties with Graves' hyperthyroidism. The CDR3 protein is CASSVSGGTFNEQFF. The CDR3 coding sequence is TGTGCCAGCAGCGTTAGCGGGGGAACCTTCAATGAGCAGTTCTTC.